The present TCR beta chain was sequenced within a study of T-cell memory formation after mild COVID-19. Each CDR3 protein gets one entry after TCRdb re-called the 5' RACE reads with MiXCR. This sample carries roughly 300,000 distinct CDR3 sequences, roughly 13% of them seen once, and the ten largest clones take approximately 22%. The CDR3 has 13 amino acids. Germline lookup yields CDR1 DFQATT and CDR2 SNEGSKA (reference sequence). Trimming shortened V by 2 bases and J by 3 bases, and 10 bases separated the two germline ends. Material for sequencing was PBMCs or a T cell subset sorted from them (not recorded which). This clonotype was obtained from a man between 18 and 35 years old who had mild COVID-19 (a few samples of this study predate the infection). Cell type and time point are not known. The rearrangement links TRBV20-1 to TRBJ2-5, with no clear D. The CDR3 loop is CSARSGRKETQYF. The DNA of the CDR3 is TGCAGTGCTAGATCTGGCAGAAAAGAGACCCAGTACTTC.